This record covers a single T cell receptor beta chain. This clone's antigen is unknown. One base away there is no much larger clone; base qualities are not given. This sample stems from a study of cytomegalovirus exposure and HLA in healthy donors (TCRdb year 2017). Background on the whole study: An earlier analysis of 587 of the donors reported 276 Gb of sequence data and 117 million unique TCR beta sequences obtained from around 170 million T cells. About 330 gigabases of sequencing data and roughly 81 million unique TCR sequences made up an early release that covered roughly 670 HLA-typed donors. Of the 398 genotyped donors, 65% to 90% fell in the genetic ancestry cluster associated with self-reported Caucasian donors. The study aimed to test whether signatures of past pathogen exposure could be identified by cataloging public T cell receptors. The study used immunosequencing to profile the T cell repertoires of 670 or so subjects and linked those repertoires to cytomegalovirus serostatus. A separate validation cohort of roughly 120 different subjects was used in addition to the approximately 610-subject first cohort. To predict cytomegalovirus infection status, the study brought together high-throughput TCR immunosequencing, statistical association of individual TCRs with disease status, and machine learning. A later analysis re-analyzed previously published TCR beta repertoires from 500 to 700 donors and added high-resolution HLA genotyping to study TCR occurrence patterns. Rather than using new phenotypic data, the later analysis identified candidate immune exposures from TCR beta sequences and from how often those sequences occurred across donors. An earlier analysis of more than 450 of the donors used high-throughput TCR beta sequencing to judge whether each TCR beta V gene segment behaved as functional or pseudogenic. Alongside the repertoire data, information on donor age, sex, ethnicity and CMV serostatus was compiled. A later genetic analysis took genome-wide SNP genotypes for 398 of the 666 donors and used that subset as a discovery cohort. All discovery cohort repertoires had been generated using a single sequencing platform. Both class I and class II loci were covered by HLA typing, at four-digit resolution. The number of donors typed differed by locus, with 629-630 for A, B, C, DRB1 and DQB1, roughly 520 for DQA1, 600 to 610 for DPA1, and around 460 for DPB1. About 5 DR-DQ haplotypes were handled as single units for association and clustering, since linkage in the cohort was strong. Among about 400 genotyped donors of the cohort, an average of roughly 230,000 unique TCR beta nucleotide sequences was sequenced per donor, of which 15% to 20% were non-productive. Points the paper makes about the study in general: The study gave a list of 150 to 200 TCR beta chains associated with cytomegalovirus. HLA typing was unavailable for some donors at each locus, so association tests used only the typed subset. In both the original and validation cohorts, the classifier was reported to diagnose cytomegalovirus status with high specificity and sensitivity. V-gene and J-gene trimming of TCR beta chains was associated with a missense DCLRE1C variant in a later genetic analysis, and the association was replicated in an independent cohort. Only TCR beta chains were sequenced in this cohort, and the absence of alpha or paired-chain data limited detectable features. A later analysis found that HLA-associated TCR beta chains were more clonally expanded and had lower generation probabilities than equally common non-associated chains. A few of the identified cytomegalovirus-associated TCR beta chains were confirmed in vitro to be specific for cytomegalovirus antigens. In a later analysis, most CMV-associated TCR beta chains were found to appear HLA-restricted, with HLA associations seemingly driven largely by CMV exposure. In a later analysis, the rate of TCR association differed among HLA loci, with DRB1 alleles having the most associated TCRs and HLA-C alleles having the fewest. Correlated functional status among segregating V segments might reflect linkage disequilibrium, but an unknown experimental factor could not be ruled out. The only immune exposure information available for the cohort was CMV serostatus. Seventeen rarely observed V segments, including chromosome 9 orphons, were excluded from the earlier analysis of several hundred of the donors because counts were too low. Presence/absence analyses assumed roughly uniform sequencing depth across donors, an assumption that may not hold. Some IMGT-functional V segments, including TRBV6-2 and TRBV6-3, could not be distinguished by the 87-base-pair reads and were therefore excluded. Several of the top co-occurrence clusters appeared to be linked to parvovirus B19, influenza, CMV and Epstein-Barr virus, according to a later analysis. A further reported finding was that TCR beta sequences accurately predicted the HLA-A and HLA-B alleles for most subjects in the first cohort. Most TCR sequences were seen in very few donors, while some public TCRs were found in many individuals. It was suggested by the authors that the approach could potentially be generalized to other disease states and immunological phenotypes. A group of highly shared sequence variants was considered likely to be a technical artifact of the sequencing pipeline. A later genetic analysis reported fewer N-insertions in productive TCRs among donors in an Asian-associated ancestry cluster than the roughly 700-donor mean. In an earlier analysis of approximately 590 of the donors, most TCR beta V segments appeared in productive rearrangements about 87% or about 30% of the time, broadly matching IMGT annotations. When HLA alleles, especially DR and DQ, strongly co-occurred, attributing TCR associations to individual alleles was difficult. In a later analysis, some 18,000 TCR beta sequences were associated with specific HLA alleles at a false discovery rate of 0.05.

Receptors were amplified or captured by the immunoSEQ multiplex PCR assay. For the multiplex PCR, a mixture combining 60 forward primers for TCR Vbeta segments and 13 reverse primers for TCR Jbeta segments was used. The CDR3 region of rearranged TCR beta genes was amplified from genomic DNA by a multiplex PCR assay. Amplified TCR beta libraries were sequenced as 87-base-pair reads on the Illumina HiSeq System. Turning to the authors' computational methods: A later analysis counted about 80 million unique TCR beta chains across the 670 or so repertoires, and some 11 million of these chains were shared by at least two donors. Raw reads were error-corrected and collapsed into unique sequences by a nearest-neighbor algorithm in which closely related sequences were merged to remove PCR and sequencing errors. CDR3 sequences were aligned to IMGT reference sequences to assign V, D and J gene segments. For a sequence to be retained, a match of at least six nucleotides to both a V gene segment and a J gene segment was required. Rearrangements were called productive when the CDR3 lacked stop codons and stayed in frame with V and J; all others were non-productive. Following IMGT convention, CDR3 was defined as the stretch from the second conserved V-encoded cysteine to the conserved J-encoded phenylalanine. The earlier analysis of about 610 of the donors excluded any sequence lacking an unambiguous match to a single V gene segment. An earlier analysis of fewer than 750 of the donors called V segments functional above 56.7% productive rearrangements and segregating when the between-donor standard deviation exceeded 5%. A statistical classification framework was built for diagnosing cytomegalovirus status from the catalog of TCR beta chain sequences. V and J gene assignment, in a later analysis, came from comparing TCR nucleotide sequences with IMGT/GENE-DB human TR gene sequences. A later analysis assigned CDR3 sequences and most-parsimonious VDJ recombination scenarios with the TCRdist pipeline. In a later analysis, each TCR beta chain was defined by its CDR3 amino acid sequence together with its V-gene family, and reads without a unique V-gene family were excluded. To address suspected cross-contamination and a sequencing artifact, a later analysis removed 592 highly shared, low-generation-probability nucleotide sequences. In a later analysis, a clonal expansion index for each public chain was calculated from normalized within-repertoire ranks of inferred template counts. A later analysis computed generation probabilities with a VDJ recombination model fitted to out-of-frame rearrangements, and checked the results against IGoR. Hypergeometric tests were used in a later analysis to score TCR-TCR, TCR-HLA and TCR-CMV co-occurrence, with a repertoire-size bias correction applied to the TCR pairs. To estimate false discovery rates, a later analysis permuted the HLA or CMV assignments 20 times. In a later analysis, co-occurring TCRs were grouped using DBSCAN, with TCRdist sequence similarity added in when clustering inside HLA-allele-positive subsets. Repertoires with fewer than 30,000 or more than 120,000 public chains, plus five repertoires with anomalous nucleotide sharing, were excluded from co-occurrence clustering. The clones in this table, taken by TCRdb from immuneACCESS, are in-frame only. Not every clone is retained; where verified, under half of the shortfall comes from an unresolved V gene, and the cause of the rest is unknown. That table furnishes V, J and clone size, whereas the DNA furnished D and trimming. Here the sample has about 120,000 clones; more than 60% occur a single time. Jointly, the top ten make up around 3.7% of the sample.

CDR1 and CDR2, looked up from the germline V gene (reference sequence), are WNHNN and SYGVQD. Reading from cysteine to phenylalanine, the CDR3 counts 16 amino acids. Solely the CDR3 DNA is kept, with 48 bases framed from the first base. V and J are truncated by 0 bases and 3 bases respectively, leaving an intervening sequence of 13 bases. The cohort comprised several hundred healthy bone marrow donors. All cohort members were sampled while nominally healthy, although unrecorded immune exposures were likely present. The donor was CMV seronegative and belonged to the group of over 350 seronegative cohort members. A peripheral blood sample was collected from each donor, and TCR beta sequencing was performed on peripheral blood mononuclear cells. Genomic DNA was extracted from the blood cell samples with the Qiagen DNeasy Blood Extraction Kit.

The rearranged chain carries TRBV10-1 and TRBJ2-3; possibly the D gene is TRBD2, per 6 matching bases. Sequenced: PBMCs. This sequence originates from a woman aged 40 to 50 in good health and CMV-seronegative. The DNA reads TGCGCCAGCAGTGAGTCGACTAGGGGACGGACAGATACGCAGTATTTT. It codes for CASSESTRGRTDTQYF.